What follows is one T cell receptor (beta chain) and its context. Its antigen is still unknown. Base qualities are not at hand, and no much larger clone is one base apart. TCRbeta CDR3 regions were amplified from genomic DNA by means of the immunoSEQ Assay, a bias-controlled multiplex PCR. In the authors' own workflow: Within the assay, amplification of reference gene primers was used to estimate how many nucleated cells each sample contained. To quantify the absolute abundance of each unique TCRbeta CDR3 rearrangement, sequence reads were collapsed and filtered. Productive Simpson clonality was computed per sample as the square root of Simpson's diversity index over productive rearrangements. This is the immuneACCESS table as TCRdb keeps it, with only in-frame sequences that have V and J called. A part of the clones is gone; compared with another copy, unresolved V genes explain less than half, and the rest is unexplained. V, J and clone size derive from that table, while D and trimming were established from the DNA sequence. This sample lists some 100,000 clones; approximately 78% were detected once. The ten largest clones represent more than 5.5% of the sample.

These data come from a study of blood T cell repertoires in COVID-19 (dated by TCRdb to the early 2020s). The study in broad terms: Samples covering the acute and convalescent phases of COVID-19 were provided by collaborators in the United States, Italy and Spain. Deeply sampled blood TCRbeta repertoires from subjects exposed to, actively infected with, or recovered from COVID-19 were included in the dataset. The prospective study material was composed of cDNA or gDNA derived from T cells, B-cell-depleted T cells, or PBMCs. The sample metadata nearly always contained a de-identified subject ID, COVID-19 status, age in years and sex. HLA class I and class II types, where available, came from metadata supplied by the sample provider rather than from assay-based typing. Samples came from the ongoing ImmuneRACE study (first 160 participants) plus 1,254 subjects from 6 global collaborators. A freely available public database, intended as a resource for researchers studying the immune response to SARS-CoV-2, is where the repertoires were released.

Study-level results and caveats: Clinical and demographic metadata were provided uncurated, with the amount varying by source and participant.

Collaborating institutions collected whole blood in K2EDTA tubes following their own protocols. For TCRbeta analysis, collaborators shipped samples in one of three forms: frozen whole blood, isolated PBMCs, or DNA extracted from either of those sample types. From the cysteine up to the phenylalanine, the CDR3 has a length of 14 residues. The kept DNA is CDR3 alone, 42 bases in frame from the first base. Per the germline V gene (reference sequence), LNHDA is the CDR1 and SQIVND is the CDR2. The junction carries 14 bases between V and J, which are trimmed by 6 bases and 4 bases respectively. Sequencing was carried out using peripheral blood. This chain joins TRBV19 to TRBJ2-3, with a weak D call of TRBD1 (6 bases match). This TCR was recovered from a man aged 45 to 65 with active or convalescent COVID-19. The sequenced DNA: TGTGCCAGTAGCCCAAACAGGGTTTCAGATACGCAGTATTTT. This encodes CASSPNRVSDTQYF.